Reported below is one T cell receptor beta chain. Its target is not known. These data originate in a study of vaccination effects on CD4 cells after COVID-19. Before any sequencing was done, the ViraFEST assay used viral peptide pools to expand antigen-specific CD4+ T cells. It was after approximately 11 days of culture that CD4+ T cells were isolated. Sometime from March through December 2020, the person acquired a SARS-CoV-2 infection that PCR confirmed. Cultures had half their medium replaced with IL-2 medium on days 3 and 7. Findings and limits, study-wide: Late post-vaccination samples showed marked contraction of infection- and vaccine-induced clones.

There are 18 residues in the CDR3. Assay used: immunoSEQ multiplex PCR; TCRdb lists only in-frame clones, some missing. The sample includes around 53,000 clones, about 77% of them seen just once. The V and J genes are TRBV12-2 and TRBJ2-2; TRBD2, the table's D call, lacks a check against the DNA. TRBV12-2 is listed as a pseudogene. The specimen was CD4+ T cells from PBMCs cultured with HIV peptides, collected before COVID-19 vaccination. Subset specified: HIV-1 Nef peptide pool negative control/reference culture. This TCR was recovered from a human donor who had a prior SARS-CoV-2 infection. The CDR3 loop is CASRITGLAGRCTGELFF. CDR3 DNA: TGTGCAAGTCGGATTACGGGACTAGCGGGACGTTGCACCGGGGAGCTGTTTTTT.